This is a list of T cell receptor beta chains from one sample in a study of PD-1 blockade in classical Hodgkin lymphoma. Clones were sequenced by immunoSEQ multiplex PCR, and TCRdb holds only the in-frame ones, with some missing. The sample lists about 63,000 clones, around 89% occurring once. Specimen: peripheral blood mononuclear cells (PBMCs), collected before the second cycle of nivolumab. Receptors originate from a human donor with classical Hodgkin lymphoma. CDR3s include the opening cysteine and the closing phenylalanine or tryptophan. Each record gives: V gene, clone size, D gene, J gene, CDR3 DNA, CDR3 protein. D genes are given only for firm matches. Clone size is stated in some rows and not others, as once, few, many or a class when expanded.

TRBV19	-	TRBD1	TRBJ1-6	TGTGCCAGTAGTGAAGGGGGGACAGGGCTCTACTCCTATAATTCACCCCTCCACTTT	CASSEGGTGLYSYNSPLHF
TRBV6-5	once	-	TRBJ1-6	TGTGCCAGCAGTTACTCGACGCCAGATAATTCACCCCTCCACTTT	CASSYSTPDNSPLHF
TRBV2	-	-	TRBJ2-3	TGTGCCAGCACCCTAGGGGGGAGTGGCACAGATACGCAGTATTTT	CASTLGGSGTDTQYF
TRBV5-6	-	-	TRBJ2-5	TGTGCCAGCAGCTTTTGGGAGATAGAGACCCAGTACTTC	CASSFWEIETQYF
TRBV5-1	-	-	TRBJ1-1	TGCGCCAGCAGCTTGGTGGTCGGCATGGCCACTGAAGCTTTCTTT	CASSLVVGMATEAFF
TRBV5-1	once	-	TRBJ1-4	TGCGCCAGCAGCTTGGTGGGATCCAATGAAAAACTGTTTTTT	CASSLVGSNEKLFF
TRBV5-1	-	-	TRBJ2-7	TGCGCCAGCAGCTTGTCTGTGGGCTCCTACGAGCAGTACTTC	CASSLSVGSYEQYF
TRBV5-1	-	-	TRBJ2-1	TGCGCCAGCAGCTTGGGGGTCAATGAGCAGTTCTTC	CASSLGVNEQFF
TRBV6-1	-	-	TRBJ2-7	TGTGCCAGCAGCAACAGAGATACCTACGAGCAGTACTTC	CASSNRDTYEQYF
TRBV10-3	-	-	TRBJ1-2	TGTGCCATCAAACCCCCCCTGGGGACCTTC	CAIKPPLGTF
TRBV5-1	-	-	TRBJ1-5	TGCGCCAGCAGCCCATCTCCCGGAGGAAATCAGCCCCAGCATTTT	CASSPSPGGNQPQHF
TRBV4-1	once	-	TRBJ2-4	TGCGCCAGCAGCCAAGAACAGAATAGGGCCATCTCGGGAGACATTCAGTACTTC	CASSQEQNRAISGDIQYF
TRBV18	-	-	TRBJ2-5	TGTGCCAGCTCACCGTGGCAGCAAGAGACCCAGTACTTC	CASSPWQQETQYF
TRBV6-5	once	-	TRBJ2-7	TGTGCCAGCACCGGGGCAACATACGAGCAGTACTTC	CASTGATYEQYF
TRBV5-1	-	-	TRBJ1-2	TGCGCCAGCAGCTTGAGCGACTTCTCTAACTATGGCTACACCTTC	CASSLSDFSNYGYTF
TRBV5-1	-	-	TRBJ2-3	TGCGCCAGCAGCTTGGGAGGCACAGATACGCAGTATTTT	CASSLGGTDTQYF
TRBV28	-	-	TRBJ1-5	TGTGCCAGCAGTCCCAGGACAGAATATAGCAATCAGCCCCAGCATTTT	CASSPRTEYSNQPQHF
TRBV2	once	-	TRBJ1-2	TGTGCCAGCAGTGAAGGGGGAGGACTTCGTGGCTACACCTTC	CASSEGGGLRGYTF
TRBV11-2	-	TRBD1	TRBJ2-7	TGTGCCAGCAGCCCCCGCCCGGCAGGGGGTTACGAGCAGTACTTC	CASSPRPAGGYEQYF
TRBV11-2	-	-	TRBJ2-1	TGTGCCAGCAGCTATCACAATGAGCAGTTCTTC	CASSYHNEQFF
TRBV7-9	-	-	TRBJ2-3	TGTGCCAGCAGCTTCTGGAAGCGAGACACAGATACGCAGTATTTT	CASSFWKRDTDTQYF
TRBV28	-	-	TRBJ1-2	TGTGCCAGCAGCAGCGGACAGTTCTATGGCTACACCTTC	CASSSGQFYGYTF
TRBV6-1	-	-	TRBJ1-2	TGTGCCAGCAGTGAGATTGGGAGTGTAGCGGCCTATGGCTACACCTTC	CASSEIGSVAAYGYTF
TRBV5-1	-	TRBD1	TRBJ1-2	TGCGCCAGCAGCTTCACAGGGGACTATGGCTACACCTTC	CASSFTGDYGYTF
TRBV5-1	-	-	TRBJ1-4	TGCGCCAGCAGCTTCCAGGGTGTTACTAATGAAAAACTGTTTTTT	CASSFQGVTNEKLFF
TRBV6-5	-	-	TRBJ2-4	TGTGCCAGCAGTTCCGGGATAGTCAAAAACATTCAGTACTTC	CASSSGIVKNIQYF
TRBV5-4	-	-	TRBJ2-1	TGTGCCAGCAGCTTGACTTTCTACAATGAGCAGTTCTTC	CASSLTFYNEQFF
TRBV7-9	-	TRBD2	TRBJ2-5	TGTGCCAGCAGCCTTTCAGCGGGGGTAGGGGAGACCCAGTACTTC	CASSLSAGVGETQYF
TRBV6-4	once	-	TRBJ2-5	TGTGCCAGCAAGGGGGAGACCCAGTACTTC	CASKGETQYF
TRBV29-1	-	-	TRBJ2-7	TGCAGCGTTGAAGCGCCCGGCGGCTCCTACGAGCAGTACTTC	CSVEAPGGSYEQYF
TRBV5-6	-	-	TRBJ2-7	TGTGCCAGCAGCTTGGTTCAGGACTCCTACGAGCAGTACTTC	CASSLVQDSYEQYF
TRBV19	-	-	TRBJ2-2	TGTGCCAGTAGTATTGGGGGCACCGGGGAGCTGTTTTTT	CASSIGGTGELFF
TRBV5-1	few	-	TRBJ1-5	TGCGCCAGCAGCTTGGTTCCAGGGGATCAGCCCCAGCATTTT	CASSLVPGDQPQHF
TRBV5-6	-	-	TRBJ1-5	TGTGCCAGCAGCTTGGGACAGGAGTTTAATCAGCCCCAGCATTTT	CASSLGQEFNQPQHF
TRBV2	-	TRBD1	TRBJ1-5	TGTGCCAGCAGGAATTTCCCCGGGACAGGGGATTTGAGCAATCAGCCCCAGCATTTT	CASRNFPGTGDLSNQPQHF
TRBV18	-	-	TRBJ1-5	TGTGCCAGCTCACCGTCCTCAGGGAGGGTGTATCAGCCCCAGCATTTT	CASSPSSGRVYQPQHF
TRBV4-1	-	TRBD2	TRBJ2-7	TGCGCCAGCAGCCCAGGGACTAACGGTCCTATGGAGCAGTACTTC	CASSPGTNGPMEQYF
TRBV7-2	-	TRBD1	TRBJ1-2	TGTGCCAGCAGCTTTGACAGGGGAGGGGCTGGCTACACCTTC	CASSFDRGGAGYTF
TRBV7-2	-	-	TRBJ2-3	TGTGCCAGCGGGGAGAGGAACACAGATACGCAGTATTTT	CASGERNTDTQYF